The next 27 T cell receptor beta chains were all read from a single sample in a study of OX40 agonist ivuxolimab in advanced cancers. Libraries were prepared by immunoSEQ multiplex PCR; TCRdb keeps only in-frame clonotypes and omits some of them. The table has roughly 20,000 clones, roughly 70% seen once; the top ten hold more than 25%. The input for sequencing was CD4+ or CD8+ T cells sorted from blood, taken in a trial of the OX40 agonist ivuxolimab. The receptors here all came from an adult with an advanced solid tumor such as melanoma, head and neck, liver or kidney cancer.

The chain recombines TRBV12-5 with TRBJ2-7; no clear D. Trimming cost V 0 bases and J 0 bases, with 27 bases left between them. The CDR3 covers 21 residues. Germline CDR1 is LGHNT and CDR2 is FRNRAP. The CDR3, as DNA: TGTGCTAGTGGTTTGGTCCGAACCGTAAGCCCATCTATAAAATTCTCCTACGAGCAGTACTTC. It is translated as CASGLVRTVSPSIKFSYEQYF.

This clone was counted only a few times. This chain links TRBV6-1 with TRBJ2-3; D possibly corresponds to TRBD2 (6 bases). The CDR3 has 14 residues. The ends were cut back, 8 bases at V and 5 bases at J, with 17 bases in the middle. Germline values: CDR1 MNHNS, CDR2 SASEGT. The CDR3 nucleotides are TGTGCCAGCGAGGGACTTTCCTCTGGAGATACGCAGTATTTT. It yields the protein CASEGLSSGDTQYF.

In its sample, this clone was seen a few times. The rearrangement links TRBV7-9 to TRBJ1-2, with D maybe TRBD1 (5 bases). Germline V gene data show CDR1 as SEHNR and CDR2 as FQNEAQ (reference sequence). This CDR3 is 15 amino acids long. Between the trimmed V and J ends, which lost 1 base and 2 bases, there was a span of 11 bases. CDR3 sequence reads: CASSLVLGGNYGYTF. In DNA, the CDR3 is TGTGCCAGCAGCTTAGTGCTTGGGGGGAACTATGGCTACACCTTC.

This CDR3 is CASSRGLNTEAFF. The CDR3 region has the DNA TGCGCCAGCAGCCGAGGTTTAAACACTGAAGCTTTCTTT. This chain links TRBV4-1 with TRBJ1-1; D call uncertain. Germline-derived CDR1 and CDR2 are MGHRA and YSYEKL. CDR3 size: 13 residues. Between the trimmed V and J ends, which lost 4 bases and 2 bases, there was a span of 8 bases.

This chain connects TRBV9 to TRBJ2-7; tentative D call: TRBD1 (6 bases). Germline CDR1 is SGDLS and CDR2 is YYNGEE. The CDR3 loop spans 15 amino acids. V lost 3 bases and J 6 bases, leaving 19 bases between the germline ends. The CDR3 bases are TGTGCCAGCAGCGCCCAAGGGGGACACTCTTCCGAGCAGTACTTC. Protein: CASSAQGGHSSEQYF.

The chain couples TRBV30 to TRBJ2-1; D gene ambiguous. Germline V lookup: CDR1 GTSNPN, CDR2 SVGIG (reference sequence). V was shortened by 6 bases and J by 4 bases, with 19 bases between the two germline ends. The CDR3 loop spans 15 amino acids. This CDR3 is CACDNIDITYNEQFF. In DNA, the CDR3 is TGTGCCTGTGACAACATCGACATCACTTACAATGAGCAGTTCTTC.

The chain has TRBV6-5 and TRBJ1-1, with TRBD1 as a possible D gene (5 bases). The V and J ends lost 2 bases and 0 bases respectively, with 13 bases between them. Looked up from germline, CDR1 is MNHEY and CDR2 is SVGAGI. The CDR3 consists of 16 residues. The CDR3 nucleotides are TGTGCCAGCAGTTACCGGCAGGGTGGATTGAACACTGAAGCTTTCTTT. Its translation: CASSYRQGGLNTEAFF.

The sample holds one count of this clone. Here the CDR3 reads CASSPPGGSYNEQFF. CDR3 in DNA: TGTGCCAGCAGCCCCCCCGGTGGGTCCTACAATGAGCAGTTCTTC. J is TRBJ2-1 and V is TRBV28; D ambiguous. Germline V gene lookup returns CDR1 MDHEN and CDR2 SYDVKM. Trimming stripped 6 bases from V and 1 base from J, with 13 bases between. The CDR3 runs to 15 residues.

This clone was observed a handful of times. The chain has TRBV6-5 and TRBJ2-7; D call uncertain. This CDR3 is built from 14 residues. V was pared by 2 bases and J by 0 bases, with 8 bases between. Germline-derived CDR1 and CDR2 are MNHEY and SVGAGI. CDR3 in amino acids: CASSYDGSSYEQYF. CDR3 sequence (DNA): TGTGCCAGCAGTTACGACGGCAGCTCCTACGAGCAGTACTTC.

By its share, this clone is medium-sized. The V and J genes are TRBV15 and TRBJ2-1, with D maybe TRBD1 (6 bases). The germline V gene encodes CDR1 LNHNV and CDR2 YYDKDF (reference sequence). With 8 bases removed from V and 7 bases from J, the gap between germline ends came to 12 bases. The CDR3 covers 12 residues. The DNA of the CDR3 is TGTGCCACCGGGACACAGAGGAATGAGCAGTTCTTC. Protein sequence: CATGTQRNEQFF.

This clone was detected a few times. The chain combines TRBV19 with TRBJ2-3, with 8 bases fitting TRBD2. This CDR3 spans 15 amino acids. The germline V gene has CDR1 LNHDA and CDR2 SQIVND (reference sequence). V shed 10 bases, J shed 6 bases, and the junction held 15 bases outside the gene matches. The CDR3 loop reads CATTPSGRMEDTQYF. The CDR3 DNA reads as TGTGCCACAACACCTAGCGGGCGAATGGAGGATACGCAGTATTTT. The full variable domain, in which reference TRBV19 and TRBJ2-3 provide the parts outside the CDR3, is DGGITQSPKYLFRKEGQNVTLSCEQNLNHDAMYWYRQDPGQGLRLIYYSQIVNDFQKGDIAEGYSVSREKKESFPLTVTSAQKNPTAFYLCATTPSGRMEDTQYFGPGTRLTVL.

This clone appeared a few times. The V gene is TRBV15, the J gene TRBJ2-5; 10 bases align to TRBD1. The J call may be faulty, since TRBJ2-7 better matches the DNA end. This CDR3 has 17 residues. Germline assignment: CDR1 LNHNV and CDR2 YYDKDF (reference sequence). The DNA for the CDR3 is TGTGCCACCAGCAAAGAGGGCCCGGGACAGGGGCCATACGAGCAGTACTTC. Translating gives CATSKEGPGQGPYEQYF.

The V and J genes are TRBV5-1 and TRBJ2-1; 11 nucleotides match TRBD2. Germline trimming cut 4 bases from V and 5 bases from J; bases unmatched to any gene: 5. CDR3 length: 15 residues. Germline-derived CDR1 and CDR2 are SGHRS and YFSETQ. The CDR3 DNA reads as TGCGCCAGCAGCGGGGGACTAGCGGAGGACAATGAGCAGTTCTTC. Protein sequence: CASSGGLAEDNEQFF.

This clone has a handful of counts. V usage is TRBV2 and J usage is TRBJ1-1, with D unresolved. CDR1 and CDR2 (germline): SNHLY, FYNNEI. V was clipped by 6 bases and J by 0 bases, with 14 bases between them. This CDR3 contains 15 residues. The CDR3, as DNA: TGTGCCAGCAGCTTCGGAGGGCAGCTGAACACTGAAGCTTTCTTT. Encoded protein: CASSFGGQLNTEAFF.

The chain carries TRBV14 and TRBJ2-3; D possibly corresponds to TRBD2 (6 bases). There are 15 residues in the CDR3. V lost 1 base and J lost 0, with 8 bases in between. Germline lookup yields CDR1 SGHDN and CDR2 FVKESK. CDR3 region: CASSQGGTSTDTQYF. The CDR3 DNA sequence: TGTGCCAGCAGCCAAGGGGGGACTAGCACAGATACGCAGTATTTT.

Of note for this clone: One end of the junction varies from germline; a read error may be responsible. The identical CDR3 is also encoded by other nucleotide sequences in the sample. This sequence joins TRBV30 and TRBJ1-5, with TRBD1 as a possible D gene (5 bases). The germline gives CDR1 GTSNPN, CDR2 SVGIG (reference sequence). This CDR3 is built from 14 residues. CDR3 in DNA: TGTGCCTGGGGGGGGAGTTATAGCAATCAACCCCAGCATTTT. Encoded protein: CAWGGSYSNQPQHF.

CDR3 amino acids: CASSQGSLAGGNTGELFF. Written as DNA, the CDR3 is TGCGCCAGCAGCCAAGGCTCTTTAGCGGGGGGCAACACCGGGGAGCTGTTTTTT. The V call is TRBV4-1, the J call TRBJ2-2, with TRBD2 matching 10 bases. From germline, CDR1 is MGHRA and CDR2 YSYEKL. V shed 1 base and J 2 bases; nucleotides not matched to a gene: 7. CDR3 length: 18 amino acids.

CDR3 DNA: TGTGCCAGCAGCTCCGGACTTCTGGATGAGCAGTTCTTC. Amino acids: CASSSGLLDEQFF. V usage is TRBV7-2 and J usage is TRBJ2-1; D may be TRBD2 (5 bases). Per the germline V gene, CDR1 is SGHTA and CDR2 is FQGNSA. With 4 bases removed from V and 8 bases from J, the gap between germline ends came to 12 bases. CDR3 length: 13 residues.

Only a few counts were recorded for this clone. CDR3 protein: CSVPQLRGEQFF. DNA for the CDR3: TGCAGCGTTCCGCAACTCCGGGGTGAGCAGTTCTTC. The rearrangement links TRBV29-1 to TRBJ2-1; D might be TRBD2 (5 bases). The CDR3 extends over 12 amino acids. Germline values: CDR1 SQVTM, CDR2 ANQGSEA. With 5 bases removed from V and 9 bases from J, the gap between germline ends came to 14 bases.

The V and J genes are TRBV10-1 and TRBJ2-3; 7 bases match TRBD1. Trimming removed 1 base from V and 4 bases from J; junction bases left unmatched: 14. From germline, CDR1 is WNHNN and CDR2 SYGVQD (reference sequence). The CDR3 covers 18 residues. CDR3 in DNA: TGCGCCAGCAGTGAGTTCGCTACTGGGACAGAGAGTTCAGATACGCAGTATTTT. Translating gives CASSEFATGTESSDTQYF.

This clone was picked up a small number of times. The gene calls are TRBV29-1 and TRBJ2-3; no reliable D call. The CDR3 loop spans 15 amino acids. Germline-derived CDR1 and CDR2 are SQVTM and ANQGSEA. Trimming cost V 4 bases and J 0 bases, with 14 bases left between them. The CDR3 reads CSVVFVLRSTDTQYF. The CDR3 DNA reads TGCAGCGTTGTATTCGTTTTGCGGAGCACAGATACGCAGTATTTT.

CDR3 bases: TGTGCCAGCAGCGGAGGGGCGGGGTACCAAGAGACCCAGTACTTC. Translation gives CASSGGAGYQETQYF. V usage is TRBV5-6 and J usage is TRBJ2-5; a weak D match, TRBD2 (6 bases). V lost 4 bases to trimming and J lost 0 bases, with 13 bases between them. CDR3 size: 15 residues. Germline lookup yields CDR1 SGHDT and CDR2 YYEEEE.

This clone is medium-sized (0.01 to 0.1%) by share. The CDR3 nucleotides are TGTGCCACCAGCGGAATAGCGGGGGAGACCCAGTACTTC. This translates into CATSGIAGETQYF. V usage is TRBV15 and J usage is TRBJ2-5, with 8 positions matching TRBD2. Trimming removed 5 bases from V and 5 bases from J; junction bases left unmatched: 4. The CDR3 runs to 13 residues. Per the germline V gene, CDR1 is LNHNV and CDR2 is YYDKDF (reference sequence).

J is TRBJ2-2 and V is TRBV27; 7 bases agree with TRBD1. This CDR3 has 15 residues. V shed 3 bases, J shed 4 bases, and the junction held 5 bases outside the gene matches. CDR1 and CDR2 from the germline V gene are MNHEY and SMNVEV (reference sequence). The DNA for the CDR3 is TGTGCCAGCAGTTTTTCGACAGGGTCCACCGGGGAGCTGTTTTTT. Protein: CASSFSTGSTGELFF.

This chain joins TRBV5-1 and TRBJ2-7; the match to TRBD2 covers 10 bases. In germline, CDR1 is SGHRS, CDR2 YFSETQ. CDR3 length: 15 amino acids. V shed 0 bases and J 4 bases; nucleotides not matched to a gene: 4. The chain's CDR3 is CASSLVGSGRYEQYF. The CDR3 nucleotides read TGCGCCAGCAGCTTGGTGGGTAGCGGGAGGTACGAGCAGTACTTC.

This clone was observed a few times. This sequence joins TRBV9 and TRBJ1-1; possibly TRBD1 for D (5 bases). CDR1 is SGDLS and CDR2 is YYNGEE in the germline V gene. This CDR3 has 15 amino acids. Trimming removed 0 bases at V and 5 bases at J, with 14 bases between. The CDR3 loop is CASSVDILRGTEAFF. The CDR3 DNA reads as TGTGCCAGCAGCGTAGATATCCTTCGGGGGACTGAAGCTTTCTTT. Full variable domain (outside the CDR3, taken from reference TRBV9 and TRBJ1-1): DSGVTQTPKHLITATGQRVTLRCSPRSGDLSVYWYQQSLDQGLQFLIQYYNGEERAKGNILERFSAQQFPDLHSELNLSSLELGDSALYFCASSVDILRGTEAFFGQGTRLTVV.

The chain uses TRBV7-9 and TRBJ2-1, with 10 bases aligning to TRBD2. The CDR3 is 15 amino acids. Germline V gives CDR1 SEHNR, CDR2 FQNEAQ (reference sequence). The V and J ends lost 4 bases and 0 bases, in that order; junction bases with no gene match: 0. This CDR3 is CASSWTSGSYNEQFF. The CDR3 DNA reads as TGTGCCAGCAGCTGGACTAGCGGCTCCTACAATGAGCAGTTCTTC.